These 30 T cell receptor beta chains share one sample of origin, sequenced in a study of shared clonotypes between healthy human individuals. The repertoire was sequenced with immunoSEQ multiplex PCR; TCRdb's copy has only in-frame clones and lacks some. The sample has about a million clones, about 75% seen once; the top ten hold about 1.5%. Sample: memory CD4+ T cells sorted from blood. Subset meaning: CD45RA-negative fraction. The source of these receptors is a man aged 18 to 30 in good health.

CDR3 protein: CASRVWTGTNTGELFF. The CDR3 nucleotides read TGCGCCAGCAGAGTATGGACAGGGACGAACACCGGGGAGCTGTTTTTT. This chain uses TRBV5-1 with TRBJ2-2; TRBD1 aligns across 8 bases. Germline-derived CDR1 and CDR2 are SGHRS and YFSETQ. This CDR3 comprises 16 residues. Germline trimming cut 5 bases from V and 0 bases from J; bases unmatched to any gene: 6. The complete variable domain, with remaining parts taken from reference TRBV5-1 and TRBJ2-2, reads KAGVTQTPRYLIKTRGQQVTLSCSPISGHRSVSWYQQTPGQGLQFLFEYFSETQRNKGNFPGRFSGRQFSNSRSEMNVSTLELGDSALYLCASRVWTGTNTGELFFGEGSRLTVL.

The table lists this clone with a few counts. The identical CDR3 is also encoded by other nucleotide sequences in the sample. This chain joins TRBV9 and TRBJ1-5; D is undetermined. Trimming pared 0 bases from V and 5 bases from J, leaving 9 bases between. The CDR3 is 14 residues long. Germline V gives CDR1 SGDLS, CDR2 YYNGEE. The CDR3: CASSVGAGDQPQHF. CDR3 nucleotides: TGTGCCAGCAGCGTAGGGGCGGGAGATCAGCCCCAGCATTTT.

The genes are TRBV4-1 and TRBJ1-2; D is unresolved. The CDR3 is 14 residues long. V lost 1 base to trimming and J lost 5 bases, with 11 bases between them. Germline values: CDR1 MGHRA, CDR2 YSYEKL. CDR3 residues: CASSQGTEYYGYTF. In DNA form, the CDR3 reads TGCGCCAGCAGCCAAGGTACGGAGTATTATGGCTACACCTTC.

This rearrangement joins TRBV2 to TRBJ1-5, with 12 bases lining up with TRBD1. The CDR3 has 15 amino acids. Germline V gives CDR1 SNHLY, CDR2 FYNNEI. Unmatched junction bases numbered 6, after V lost 6 bases and J lost 6 bases. DNA of the CDR3: TGTGCCAGCAGAGGGACAGGGGGCGAGGGTCAGCCCCAGCATTTT. It yields the protein CASRGTGGEGQPQHF.

The J gene is TRBJ1-5, the V gene TRBV6-5, with 8 bases fitting TRBD1. Trimming removed 6 bases from V and 6 bases from J; junction bases left unmatched: 10. The CDR3 contains 15 residues. In germline, CDR1 is MNHEY, CDR2 SVGAGI. Here the CDR3 DNA reads TGTGCCAGCAGCTCAGACAGGGGCAACGCTCAGCCCCAGCATTTT. It specifies CASSSDRGNAQPQHF.

V gene TRBV11-2 combines with J gene TRBJ2-5; TRBD2 matches at 9 bases. The CDR3 runs to 16 residues. The V and J ends lost 1 base and 1 base, in that order; junction bases with no gene match: 4. Germline lookup yields CDR1 SGHAT and CDR2 FQNNGV. The CDR3 spells CASSLAVTSGQETQYF. The CDR3, as DNA: TGTGCCAGCAGCTTAGCCGTGACTAGCGGCCAAGAGACCCAGTACTTC.

V and J are TRBV11-3 and TRBJ2-7, with 9 bases aligning to TRBD1. Germline assignment: CDR1 SGHNT and CDR2 YENEEA. The CDR3 has 16 amino acids. J lost 5 bases, V lost 1 base, and 9 bases had no gene match. The CDR3 DNA sequence: TGTGCCAGCAGCTTAGGTTCGACAGGGGGGACGAACGAGCAGTACTTC. It translates to CASSLGSTGGTNEQYF. The complete variable domain, with remaining parts taken from reference TRBV11-3 and TRBJ2-7, reads EAGVVQSPRYKIIEKKQPVAFWCNPISGHNTLYWYLQNLGQGPELLIRYENEEAVDDSQLPKDRFSAERLKGVDSTLKIQPAELGDSAVYLCASSLGSTGGTNEQYFGPGTRLTVT.

The chain combines TRBV11-2 with TRBJ1-1, with 7 bases aligning to TRBD1. Germline CDR1 SGHAT, CDR2 FQNNGV. This CDR3 is 15 amino acids long. V gave up 3 bases and J gave up 6 bases; unmatched junction bases: 10. In nucleotides, the CDR3 is TGTGCCAGCAGCTTGAGGACAGGATCTGATGCTGAAGCTTTCTTT. This encodes CASSLRTGSDAEAFF. Full variable domain (missing parts from reference TRBV11-2 and TRBJ1-1): EAGVAQSPRYKIIEKRQSVAFWCNPISGHATLYWYQQILGQGPKLLIQFQNNGVVDDSQLPKDRFSAERLKGVDSTLKIQPAKLEDSAVYLCASSLRTGSDAEAFFGQGTRLTVV.

The J gene is TRBJ1-6, the V gene TRBV25-1, with D possibly being TRBD1 (5 bases). There are 16 residues in the CDR3. V lost 3 bases and J lost 7, with 16 bases in between. The V gene's germline CDR1 is MGHDK and CDR2 SYGVNS. The CDR3 here is CASSDTIPGQNSPLHF. The CDR3 DNA follows: TGTGCCAGCAGTGACACCATCCCGGGGCAGAATTCACCCCTCCACTTT.

The rearrangement uses TRBV10-3 and TRBJ2-5; D uncertain. The length of the CDR3 is 13 residues. Trimming took 4 bases from V and 1 from J, leaving 7 bases between them. Per the germline V gene, CDR1 is ENHRY and CDR2 is SYGVKD. In DNA form, the CDR3 reads TGTGCCATCAGTGTTAACGTCCAAGAGACCCAGTACTTC. Residues: CAISVNVQETQYF.

The chain carries TRBV21-1 and TRBJ2-5; the D segment call TRBD2 is taken from the table without a DNA check. TRBV21-1 is marked as a pseudogene. The CDR3 totals 18 residues. The CDR3 reads CASSKEWTLAGGGETQYF. CDR3 DNA: TGTGCCAGCAGCAAAGAGTGGACGCTAGCGGGAGGTGGGGAGACCCAGTACTTC.

As for this clone: Other nucleotide sequences from this sample produce the same CDR3. The rearrangement links TRBV5-1 to TRBJ1-2, with no clear D. The CDR3 loop spans 11 amino acids. The germline V gene has CDR1 SGHRS and CDR2 YFSETQ. Between the trimmed V and J ends, which lost 5 bases and 2 bases, there was a span of 4 bases. CDR3 DNA sequence: TGCGCCAGCAGTAACAACTATGGCTACACCTTC. Residues: CASSNNYGYTF.

The chain joins TRBV29-1 to TRBJ1-1; D ambiguous. CDR3 length: 13 residues. The germline V and J ends were trimmed by 4 bases and 0 bases, with 9 bases remaining between them. Germline lookup yields CDR1 SQVTM and CDR2 ANQGSEA. The DNA of the CDR3 is TGCAGCGTTGTTATGAGCGTGAACACTGAAGCTTTCTTT. The encoded protein is CSVVMSVNTEAFF.

This chain uses TRBV15 with TRBJ2-5; a possible D gene is TRBD1 (6 bases). Germline V gene data show CDR1 as LNHNV and CDR2 as YYDKDF (reference sequence). Deletions cut 7 bases from V and 4 bases from J, with 19 bases between. The CDR3 covers 15 residues. This chain's CDR3 is CATTQPSGRGETQYF. CDR3 bases: TGTGCCACCACCCAACCAAGCGGCAGGGGAGAGACCCAGTACTTC.

The rearrangement joins TRBV14 to TRBJ2-1, with 12 bases aligning to TRBD2. Per the germline V gene, CDR1 is SGHDN and CDR2 is FVKESK. CDR3 length equals 20 residues. V lost 3 bases and J lost 5; bases outside the gene matches: 17. CDR3 amino acids: CASSHGPTGLAGQADNEQFF. CDR3 bases: TGTGCCAGCAGCCATGGTCCGACAGGACTAGCGGGACAAGCGGACAATGAGCAGTTCTTC.

This chain links TRBV4-1 with TRBJ1-4, with 8 bases that match TRBD1. Germline trimming cut 1 base from V and 5 bases from J; bases unmatched to any gene: 9. This CDR3 contains 17 residues. Germline V gives CDR1 MGHRA, CDR2 YSYEKL. In DNA, the CDR3 is TGCGCCAGCAGCCAAGCTACCGGACACAGGGGGAATGAAAAACTGTTTTTT. Protein sequence: CASSQATGHRGNEKLFF.

The J gene is TRBJ2-6, the V gene TRBV4-2, with 8 bases fitting TRBD1. J gave up 0 bases and V 6 bases, and 10 bases lay outside the gene matches. The V gene's germline CDR1 is LGHNA and CDR2 YNFKEQ. This CDR3 contains 18 residues. CDR3 sequence (DNA): TGTGCCAGCAGAGGTGCGGGGACAGGAGCCTCTGGGGCCAACGTCCTGACTTTC. Amino acid sequence: CASRGAGTGASGANVLTF.

This clone has only a few counts. This chain links TRBV21-1 with TRBJ2-7; the listed D gene, TRBD2, was not tested against the DNA. TRBV21-1 represents a pseudogene. CDR3 length equals 19 residues. CDR3 sequence: CASSIRGLAGERAADEQYF. In nucleotides, the CDR3 is TGTGCCAGCAGCATTCGGGGACTAGCGGGAGAGAGAGCCGCCGACGAGCAGTACTTC.

The chain links TRBV5-1 to TRBJ1-5; D not resolved. V was shortened by 4 bases and J by 6 bases, with 11 bases between the two germline ends. This CDR3 is 13 amino acids long. CDR1 and CDR2 from the germline V gene are SGHRS and YFSETQ. CDR3 DNA sequence: TGCGCCAGCAGCATTAGCTCGGGTCAGCCCCAGCATTTT. It is translated as CASSISSGQPQHF.

The sample holds many counts of this clone. The chain couples TRBV12-5 to TRBJ2-5; a weak D match, TRBD2 (5 bases). The CDR3 is 16 amino acids. Germline CDR1 LGHNT, CDR2 FRNRAP. V shed 1 base and J shed 4 bases, with 16 bases lying between them. Here the CDR3 reads CASGLGSRGPGETQYF. The CDR3 DNA sequence: TGTGCTAGTGGTTTGGGTTCTAGAGGGCCGGGAGAGACCCAGTACTTC.

This chain joins TRBV7-2 and TRBJ2-1; 8 nucleotides match TRBD2. The V gene end was trimmed by 8 bases and the J gene end by 0 bases; junction bases not matched to a gene: 6. There are 15 residues in the CDR3. The germline V gene has CDR1 SGHTA and CDR2 FQGNSA. The CDR3 DNA is TGTGCCAGCTGTAACACTAGCGGCTCCTACAATGAGCAGTTCTTC. Encoded protein: CASCNTSGSYNEQFF.

The rearrangement joins TRBV5-1 to TRBJ2-3, with 7 positions matching TRBD2. CDR1 SGHRS and CDR2 YFSETQ come from the germline V gene. The CDR3 runs to 15 residues. Germline trimming cut 4 bases from V and 2 bases from J; bases unmatched to any gene: 7. The CDR3: CASSDRAGITDTQYF. For the CDR3, the DNA is TGCGCCAGCAGCGATAGAGCGGGAATCACAGATACGCAGTATTTT.

This sequence joins TRBV6-6 and TRBJ1-2, with 7 nucleotides matching TRBD1. CDR1 MNHNY and CDR2 SVGAGI come from the germline V gene (reference sequence). V was clipped by 5 bases and J by 2 bases; unmatched bases: 8. The CDR3 covers 15 residues. CDR3 residues: CASSPPSDRNYGYTF. The DNA for the CDR3 is TGTGCCAGCAGTCCCCCATCGGACAGGAACTATGGCTACACCTTC.

V usage is TRBV9 and J usage is TRBJ1-2, with D tentatively TRBD1 (5 bases). Germline assignment: CDR1 SGDLS and CDR2 YYNGEE. The V and J ends lost 4 bases and 8 bases respectively, with 21 bases between them. The CDR3 totals 15 residues. The CDR3 DNA is TGTGCCAGCAGCATAGGATGGGGTGTCCAGGGCGGCTACACCTTC. It codes for CASSIGWGVQGGYTF.

The J gene is TRBJ2-1, the V gene TRBV9; 9 bases agree with TRBD1. With 4 bases clipped from V and 4 bases from J, the junction kept 6 bases outside the gene matches. Per germline, CDR1 SGDLS and CDR2 YYNGEE. The CDR3 length is 15 residues. The CDR3 coding sequence is TGTGCCAGCAGCTTCCGGGACAGGGTATACAATGAGCAGTTCTTC. Translation gives CASSFRDRVYNEQFF.

This clone has a handful of counts. The V and J genes are TRBV16 and TRBJ1-5; 7 nucleotides align to TRBD1. Germline-derived CDR1 and CDR2 are KGHSY and FQNENV. This CDR3 has 15 residues. J lost 0 bases, V lost 8 bases, and 7 bases had no gene match. The CDR3 region is CASGDRTGSNQPQHF. The CDR3 DNA sequence: TGTGCCAGCGGCGACCGGACAGGTAGCAATCAGCCCCAGCATTTT.

The chain has TRBV2 and TRBJ2-7; the D is unclear. Per germline, CDR1 SNHLY and CDR2 FYNNEI. The ends were cut back, 3 bases at V and 5 bases at J, with 8 bases in the middle. This CDR3 has 12 amino acids. In DNA form, the CDR3 reads TGTGCCAGCAGTGACGACAACCACGAGCAGTACTTC. Translated, it gives CASSDDNHEQYF.

The CDR3 DNA is TGTGCCAGTAGTGTCCGGACAGGGTTTGACGAGCAGTACTTC. As protein: CASSVRTGFDEQYF. The chain employs TRBV19 and TRBJ2-7, with 8 nucleotides matching TRBD1. V lost 5 bases, J lost 5 bases, and 8 bases stayed unmatched. Germline V lookup: CDR1 LNHDA, CDR2 SQIVND (reference sequence). The CDR3 length is 14 residues.

This chain connects TRBV10-2 to TRBJ1-2; 9 bases match TRBD1. The CDR3 loop spans 15 amino acids. The germline CDR1 and CDR2 sequences are WSHSY and SAAADI. The trim removed 3 bases at V and 0 bases at J, leaving 2 bases unmatched. CDR3 sequence reads: CASSDDRGSNYGYTF. For the CDR3, the DNA is TGCGCCAGCAGTGACGACAGGGGGTCTAACTATGGCTACACCTTC.

This chain links TRBV7-6 with TRBJ2-2, with 11 nucleotides matching TRBD2. The germline CDR1 and CDR2 sequences are SGHVS and FNYEAQ. The CDR3 has 16 residues. V gave up 4 bases and J gave up 4 bases; unmatched junction bases: 5. The CDR3, as DNA: TGTGCCAGCAGCTCACTAGCGGGAGTAGGCACCGGGGAGCTGTTTTTT. Translation gives CASSSLAGVGTGELFF.